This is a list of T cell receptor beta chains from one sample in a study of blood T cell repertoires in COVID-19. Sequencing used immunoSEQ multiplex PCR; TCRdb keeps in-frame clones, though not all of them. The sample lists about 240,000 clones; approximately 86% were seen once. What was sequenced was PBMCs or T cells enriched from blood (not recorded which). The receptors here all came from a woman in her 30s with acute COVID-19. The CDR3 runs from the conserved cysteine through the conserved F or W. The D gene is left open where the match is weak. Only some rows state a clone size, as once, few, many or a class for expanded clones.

CDR3: CASSFTGRDEAFF; DNA: TGTGCCAGCAGCTTCACAGGGAGGGACGAAGCTTTCTTT; size: few; V: TRBV7-8; D: NA; J: TRBJ1-1; length: 13
CDR3: CASSRDRPNQPQHF; DNA: TGTGCCAGTAGTAGGGACAGGCCCAATCAGCCCCAGCATTTT; size: NA; V: TRBV19; D: TRBD1; J: TRBJ1-5; length: 14
CDR3: CASSLMGQVQETQYF; DNA: TGTGCCAGCAGTCTTATGGGACAAGTCCAAGAGACCCAGTACTTC; size: NA; V: TRBV27; D: NA; J: TRBJ2-5; length: 15
CDR3: CASGTGRATDTQYF; DNA: TGCGCCAGCGGGACGGGGAGGGCCACAGATACGCAGTATTTT; size: NA; V: TRBV5-1; D: TRBD2; J: TRBJ2-3; length: 14
CDR3: CASSYSGHRAFF; DNA: TGTGCCAGCAGTTACTCGGGACATAGGGCTTTCTTT; size: NA; V: TRBV6-5; D: NA; J: TRBJ1-1; length: 12
CDR3: CASRGGVANLPLHF; DNA: TGTGCCAGCAGGGGGGGGGTCGCTAACCTACCCCTCCACTTT; size: NA; V: TRBV2; D: NA; J: TRBJ1-6; length: 14
CDR3: CASSNWTGLSQYF; DNA: TGTGCCAGCAGTAACTGGACAGGCCTCTCGCAGTATTTT; size: NA; V: TRBV12-3/TRBV12-4; D: TRBD1; J: TRBJ2-3; length: 13
CDR3: CASSEQEGTEAFF; DNA: TGTGCCAGCAGTGAGCAGGAGGGGACTGAAGCTTTCTTT; size: many; V: TRBV6-4; D: NA; J: TRBJ1-1; length: 13
CDR3: CASRPTELNYGYTF; DNA: TGTGCCAGCAGACCGACAGAACTTAACTATGGCTACACCTTC; size: NA; V: TRBV6-1; D: NA; J: TRBJ1-2; length: 14
CDR3: CASSEGHGGSGNTIYF; DNA: TGCGCCAGCAGTGAGGGCCACGGAGGATCTGGAAACACCATATATTTT; size: NA; V: TRBV10-2; D: NA; J: TRBJ1-3; length: 16
CDR3: CASSFGTGDEQYF; DNA: TGTGCCAGCAGCTTCGGGACAGGGGACGAGCAGTACTTC; size: NA; V: TRBV7-2; D: TRBD1; J: TRBJ2-7; length: 13
CDR3: CASSLLMSGGETQYF; DNA: TGTGCCAGCTCACTCCTAATGTCGGGTGGGGAGACCCAGTACTTC; size: NA; V: TRBV18; D: NA; J: TRBJ2-5; length: 15
CDR3: CASSQDREYRALVAGELFF; DNA: TGCGCCAGCAGCCAAGATCGGGAATACAGGGCCCTTGTCGCCGGGGAGCTGTTTTTT; size: NA; V: TRBV4-1; D: NA; J: TRBJ2-2; length: 19
CDR3: CAGRGDSNTEAFF; DNA: TGTGCCGGCCGGGGAGACTCCAACACTGAAGCTTTCTTT; size: NA; V: TRBV30; D: NA; J: TRBJ1-1; length: 13
CDR3: CASSVAVSNQPQHF; DNA: TGTGCCAGCAGTGTGGCGGTTAGCAATCAGCCCCAGCATTTT; size: NA; V: TRBV2; D: NA; J: TRBJ1-5; length: 14
CDR3: CASSGEVIETQYF; DNA: TGTGCCAGTAGTGGCGAGGTAATAGAGACCCAGTACTTC; size: NA; V: TRBV19; D: NA; J: TRBJ2-5; length: 13
CDR3: CASNGGSATDTQYF; DNA: TGTGCCAGCAATGGGGGGTCCGCCACAGATACGCAGTATTTT; size: once; V: TRBV9; D: NA; J: TRBJ2-3; length: 14
CDR3: CASSYGRGQPQHF; DNA: TGTGCCAGCAGTTATGGCAGGGGTCAGCCCCAGCATTTT; size: NA; V: TRBV6-5; D: NA; J: TRBJ1-5; length: 13
CDR3: CASSQALGAGTEAFF; DNA: TGCGCCAGCAGCCAAGCATTAGGGGCGGGGACTGAAGCTTTCTTT; size: NA; V: TRBV4-1; D: NA; J: TRBJ1-1; length: 15
CDR3: CASSPGQKFYEQYF; DNA: TGTGCCAGCAGTCCGGGACAGAAATTCTACGAGCAGTACTTC; size: NA; V: TRBV6-5; D: TRBD1; J: TRBJ2-7; length: 14
CDR3: CSASTPPLNTEAFF; DNA: TGCAGTGCTAGTACACCACCACTGAACACTGAAGCTTTCTTT; size: NA; V: TRBV20-1; D: NA; J: TRBJ1-1; length: 14
CDR3: CASRGGGRWLGYTF; DNA: TGTGCCAGCAGAGGAGGGGGCAGGTGGTTGGGCTACACCTTC; size: NA; V: TRBV27; D: TRBD1; J: TRBJ1-2; length: 14
CDR3: CASSLVGGNQPQHF; DNA: TGTGCCAGCAGCTTAGTTGGAGGCAATCAGCCCCAGCATTTT; size: NA; V: TRBV7-8; D: NA; J: TRBJ1-5; length: 14
CDR3: CASSQEAPGGQSSYNEQFF; DNA: TGCGCCAGCAGCCAAGAGGCGCCTGGGGGACAGTCCTCCTACAATGAGCAGTTCTTC; size: NA; V: TRBV4-3; D: TRBD1; J: TRBJ2-1; length: 19
CDR3: CASSQEPRLPSGDTQYF; DNA: TGTGCCAGCAGCCAAGAACCTCGACTACCTAGCGGAGATACGCAGTATTTT; size: few; V: TRBV4-2; D: TRBD2; J: TRBJ2-3; length: 17
CDR3: CASSFPSGGIYEQYF; DNA: TGTGCCAGCAGCTTCCCAAGCGGGGGGATCTACGAGCAGTACTTC; size: NA; V: TRBV11-2; D: TRBD2; J: TRBJ2-7; length: 15
CDR3: CASRGPGTGELFF; DNA: TGTGCCAGCAGGGGGCCGGGCACCGGGGAGCTGTTTTTT; size: NA; V: TRBV6-5; D: NA; J: TRBJ2-2; length: 13